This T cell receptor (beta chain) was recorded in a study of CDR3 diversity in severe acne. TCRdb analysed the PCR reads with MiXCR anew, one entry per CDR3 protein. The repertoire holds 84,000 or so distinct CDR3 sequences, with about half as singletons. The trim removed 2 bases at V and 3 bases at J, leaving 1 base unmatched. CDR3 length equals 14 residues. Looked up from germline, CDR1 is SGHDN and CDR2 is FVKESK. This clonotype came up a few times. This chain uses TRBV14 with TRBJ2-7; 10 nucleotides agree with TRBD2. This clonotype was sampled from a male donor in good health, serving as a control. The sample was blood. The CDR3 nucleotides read TGTGCCAGCAGCCAACTAGCGGGAGACTACGAGCAGTACTTC. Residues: CASSQLAGDYEQYF.